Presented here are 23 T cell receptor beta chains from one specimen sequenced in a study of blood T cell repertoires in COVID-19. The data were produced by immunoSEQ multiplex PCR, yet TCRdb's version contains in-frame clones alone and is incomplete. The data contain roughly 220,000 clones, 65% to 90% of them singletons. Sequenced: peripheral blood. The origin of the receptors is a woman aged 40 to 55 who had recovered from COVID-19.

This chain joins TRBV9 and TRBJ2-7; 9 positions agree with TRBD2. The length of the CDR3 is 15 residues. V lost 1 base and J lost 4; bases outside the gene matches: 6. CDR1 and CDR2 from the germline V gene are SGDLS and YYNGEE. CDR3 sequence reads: CASSVHPSGDYEQYF. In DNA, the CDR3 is TGTGCCAGCAGCGTACATCCTAGCGGGGATTACGAGCAGTACTTC.

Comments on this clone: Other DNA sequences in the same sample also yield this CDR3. The CDR3 region is CASSQERTGGTDTQYF. CDR3 bases: TGCGCCAGCAGCCAAGAGCGGACAGGGGGTACAGATACGCAGTATTTT. The V gene is TRBV4-3, the J gene TRBJ2-3; 10 nucleotides match TRBD1. From germline, CDR1 is LGHNA and CDR2 YSLEER. V lost 0 bases and J lost 3; bases outside the gene matches: 3. The CDR3 length is 16 residues.

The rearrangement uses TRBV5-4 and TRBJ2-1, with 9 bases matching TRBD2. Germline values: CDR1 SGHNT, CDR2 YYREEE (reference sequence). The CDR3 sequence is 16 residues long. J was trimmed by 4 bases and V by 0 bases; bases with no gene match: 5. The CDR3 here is CASSLVAGDLYNEQFF. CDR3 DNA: TGTGCCAGCAGCTTGGTAGCGGGGGATTTATACAATGAGCAGTTCTTC.

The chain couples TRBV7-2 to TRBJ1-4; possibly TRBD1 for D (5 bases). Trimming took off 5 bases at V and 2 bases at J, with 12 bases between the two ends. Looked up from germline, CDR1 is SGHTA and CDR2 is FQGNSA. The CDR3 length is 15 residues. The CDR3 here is CASSLAGTTNEKLFF. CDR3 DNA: TGTGCCAGCAGCCTCGCCGGGACTACTAATGAAAAACTGTTTTTT.

The CDR3 coding sequence is TGTGCCAGCAGGAAAGCGGGGACGCGCACAGATACGCAGTATTTT. This sequence encodes CASRKAGTRTDTQYF. V is TRBV6-5 and J is TRBJ2-3; 7 bases fit TRBD2. This CDR3 has 15 residues. Germline CDR1 and CDR2: MNHEY and SVGAGI. Trimming removed 6 bases from V and 1 base from J; junction bases left unmatched: 7.

The DNA for the CDR3 is TGCGCCAGCAGCTTTAGATCCGGGGTAAACTACGAGCAGTACTTC. This translates into CASSFRSGVNYEQYF. This chain links TRBV5-1 with TRBJ2-7; maybe TRBD2 (5 bases). Trimming left V 2 bases short and J 3 bases short, with 15 bases between. The CDR3 has 15 residues. The germline V gene encodes CDR1 SGHRS and CDR2 YFSETQ.

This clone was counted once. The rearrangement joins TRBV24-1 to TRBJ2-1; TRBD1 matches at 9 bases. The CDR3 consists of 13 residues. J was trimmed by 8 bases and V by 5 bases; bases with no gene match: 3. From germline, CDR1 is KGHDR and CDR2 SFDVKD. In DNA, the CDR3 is TGTGCCACCAGTGTACAGGGGGCAGATGAGCAGTTCTTC. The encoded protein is CATSVQGADEQFF.

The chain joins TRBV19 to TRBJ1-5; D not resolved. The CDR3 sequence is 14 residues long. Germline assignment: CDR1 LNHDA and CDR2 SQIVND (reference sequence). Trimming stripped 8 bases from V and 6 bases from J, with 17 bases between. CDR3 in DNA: TGTGCCAGTCGGACGACGGACCGGGGTCAGCCCCAGCATTTT. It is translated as CASRTTDRGQPQHF. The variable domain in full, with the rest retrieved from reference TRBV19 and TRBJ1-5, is DGGITQSPKYLFRKEGQNVTLSCEQNLNHDAMYWYRQDPGQGLRLIYYSQIVNDFQKGDIAEGYSVSREKKESFPLTVTSAQKNPTAFYLCASRTTDRGQPQHFGDGTRLSIL.

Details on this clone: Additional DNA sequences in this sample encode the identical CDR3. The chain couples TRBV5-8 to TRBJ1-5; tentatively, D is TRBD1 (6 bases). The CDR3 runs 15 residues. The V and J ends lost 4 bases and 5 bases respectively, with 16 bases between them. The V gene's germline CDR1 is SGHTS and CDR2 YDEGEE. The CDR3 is CASSLGRGAYQPQHF. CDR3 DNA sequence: TGTGCCAGCAGCCTGGGGCGGGGGGCATATCAGCCCCAGCATTTT.

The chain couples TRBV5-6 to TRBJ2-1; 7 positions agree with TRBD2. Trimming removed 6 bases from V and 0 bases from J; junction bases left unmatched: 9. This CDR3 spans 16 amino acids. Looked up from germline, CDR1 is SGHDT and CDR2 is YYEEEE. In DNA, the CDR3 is TGTGCCAGCAAGGTACTGGGGGGGAGCTCCTACAATGAGCAGTTCTTC. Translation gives CASKVLGGSSYNEQFF. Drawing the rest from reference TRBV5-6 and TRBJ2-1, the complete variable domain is DAGVTQSPTHLIKTRGQQVTLRCSPKSGHDTVSWYQQALGQGPQFIFQYYEEEERQRGNFPDRFSGHQFPNYSSELNVNALLLGDSALYLCASKVLGGSSYNEQFFGPGTRLTVL.

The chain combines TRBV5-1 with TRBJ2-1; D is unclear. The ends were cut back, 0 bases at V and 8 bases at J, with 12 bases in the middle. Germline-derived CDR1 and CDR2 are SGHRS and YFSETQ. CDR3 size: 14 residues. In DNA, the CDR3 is TGCGCCAGCAGCTTGGCCCAACGCCGAGATGAGCAGTTCTTC. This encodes CASSLAQRRDEQFF. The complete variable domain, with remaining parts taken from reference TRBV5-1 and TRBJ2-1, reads KAGVTQTPRYLIKTRGQQVTLSCSPISGHRSVSWYQQTPGQGLQFLFEYFSETQRNKGNFPGRFSGRQFSNSRSEMNVSTLELGDSALYLCASSLAQRRDEQFFGPGTRLTVL.

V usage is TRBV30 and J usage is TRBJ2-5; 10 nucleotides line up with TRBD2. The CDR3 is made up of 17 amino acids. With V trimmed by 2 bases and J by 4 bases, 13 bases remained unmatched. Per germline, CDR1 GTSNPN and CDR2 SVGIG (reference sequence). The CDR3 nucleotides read TGTGCCTGGAGTTCGCACGCCGGGACTAGCGCCTCAGAGACCCAGTACTTC. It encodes CAWSSHAGTSASETQYF.

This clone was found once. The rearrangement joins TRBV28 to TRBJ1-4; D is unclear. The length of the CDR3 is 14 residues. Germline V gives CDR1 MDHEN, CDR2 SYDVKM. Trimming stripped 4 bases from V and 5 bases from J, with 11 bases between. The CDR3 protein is CASSSGQLNEKLFF. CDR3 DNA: TGTGCCAGCAGTTCAGGTCAGCTAAATGAAAAACTGTTTTTT. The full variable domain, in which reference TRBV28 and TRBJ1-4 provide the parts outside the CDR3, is DVKVTQSSRYLVKRTGEKVFLECVQDMDHENMFWYRQDPGLGLRLIYFSYDVKMKEKGDIPEGYSVSREKKERFSLILESASTNQTSMYLCASSSGQLNEKLFFGSGTQLSVL.

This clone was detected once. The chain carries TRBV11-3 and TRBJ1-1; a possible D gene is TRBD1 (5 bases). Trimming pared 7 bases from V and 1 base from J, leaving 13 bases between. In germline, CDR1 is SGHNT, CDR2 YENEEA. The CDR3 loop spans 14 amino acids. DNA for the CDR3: TGTGCCAGCAAACCCCAAAGGGGGAACACTGAAGCTTTCTTT. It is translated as CASKPQRGNTEAFF.

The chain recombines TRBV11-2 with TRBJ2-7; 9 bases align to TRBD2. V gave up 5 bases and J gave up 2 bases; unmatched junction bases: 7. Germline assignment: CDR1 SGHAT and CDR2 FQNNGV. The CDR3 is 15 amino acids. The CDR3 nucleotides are TGTGCCAGCAGCAAAAGCGGGGGGTCTCCCTACGAGCAGTACTTC. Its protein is CASSKSGGSPYEQYF.

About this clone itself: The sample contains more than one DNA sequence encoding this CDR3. The CDR3 region is CASRLTGYHEQYF. CDR3 DNA sequence: TGTGCCAGCAGGTTAACAGGGTATCACGAGCAGTACTTC. The chain links TRBV27 to TRBJ2-7, with D maybe TRBD1 (6 bases). Trimming pared 6 bases from V and 5 bases from J, leaving 14 bases between. Germline V gives CDR1 MNHEY, CDR2 SMNVEV (reference sequence). The CDR3 is 13 amino acids.

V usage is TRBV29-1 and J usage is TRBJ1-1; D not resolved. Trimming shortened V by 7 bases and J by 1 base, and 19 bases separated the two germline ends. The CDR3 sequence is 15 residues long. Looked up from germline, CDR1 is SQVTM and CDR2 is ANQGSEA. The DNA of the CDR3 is TGCAGCGGAATGCAGTTTTCGTGGAGGAACACTGAAGCTTTCTTT. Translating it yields CSGMQFSWRNTEAFF. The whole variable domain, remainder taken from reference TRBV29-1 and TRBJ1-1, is SAVISQKPSRDICQRGTSLTIQCQVDSQVTMMFWYRQQPGQSLTLIATANQGSEATYESGFVIDKFPISRPNLTFSTLTVSNMSPEDSSIYLCSGMQFSWRNTEAFFGQGTRLTVV.

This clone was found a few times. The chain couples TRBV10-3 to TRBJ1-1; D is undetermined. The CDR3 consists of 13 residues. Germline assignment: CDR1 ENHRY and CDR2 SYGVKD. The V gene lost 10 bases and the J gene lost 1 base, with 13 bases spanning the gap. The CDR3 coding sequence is TGTGCCACCGGGAGAGGCGAGAACACTGAAGCTTTCTTT. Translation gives CATGRGENTEAFF.

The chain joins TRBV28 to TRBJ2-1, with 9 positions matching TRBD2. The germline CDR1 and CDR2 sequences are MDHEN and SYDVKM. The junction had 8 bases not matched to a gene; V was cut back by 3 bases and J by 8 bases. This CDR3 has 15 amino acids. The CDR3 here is CASSFSGGGAYEQFF. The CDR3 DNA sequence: TGTGCCAGCAGTTTTTCGGGCGGGGGGGCCTATGAGCAGTTCTTC.

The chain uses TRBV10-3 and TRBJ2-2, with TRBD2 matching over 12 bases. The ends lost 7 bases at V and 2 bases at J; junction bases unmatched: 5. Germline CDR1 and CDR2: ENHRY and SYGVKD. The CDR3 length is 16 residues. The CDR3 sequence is CAITPTSGGNTGELFF. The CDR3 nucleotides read TGTGCCATCACCCCGACTAGCGGGGGTAACACCGGGGAGCTGTTTTTT.

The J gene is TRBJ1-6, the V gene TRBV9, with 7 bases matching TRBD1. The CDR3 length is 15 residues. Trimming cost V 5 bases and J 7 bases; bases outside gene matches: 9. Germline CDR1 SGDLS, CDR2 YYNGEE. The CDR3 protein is CASSAQGVRNSPLHF. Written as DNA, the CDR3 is TGTGCCAGCAGTGCCCAGGGGGTTCGGAATTCACCCCTCCACTTT.

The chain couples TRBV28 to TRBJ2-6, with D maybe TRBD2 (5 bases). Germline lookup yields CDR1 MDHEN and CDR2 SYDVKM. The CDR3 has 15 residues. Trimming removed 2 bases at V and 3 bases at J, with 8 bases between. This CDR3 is CASSLEGVGANVLTF. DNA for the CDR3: TGTGCCAGCAGTTTAGAGGGCGTTGGGGCCAACGTCCTGACTTTC.

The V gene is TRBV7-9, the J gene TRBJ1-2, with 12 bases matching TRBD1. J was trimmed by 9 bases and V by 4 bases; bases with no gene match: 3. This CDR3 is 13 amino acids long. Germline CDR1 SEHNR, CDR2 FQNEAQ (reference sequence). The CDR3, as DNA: TGTGCCAGCAGCTCCGGGACAGGGGGCAGCTACACCTTC. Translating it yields CASSSGTGGSYTF.